This is a list of T cell receptor beta chains from one sample in a study of cytomegalovirus exposure and HLA in healthy donors. The data were produced by immunoSEQ multiplex PCR, yet TCRdb's version contains in-frame clones alone and is incomplete. The sample carries fewer than 150,000 clones, about nine tenths recorded once. Sequenced: PBMCs. These TCRs come from a young man in good health and CMV-seronegative. CDR3s include the opening cysteine and the closing phenylalanine or tryptophan. Fields, in order: V gene, J gene, CDR3 protein.

TRBV4-1,TRBJ1-1,CASSQDAGGDTEAFF
TRBV5-1,TRBJ2-2,CASIGGAGNTGELFF
TRBV6-1,TRBJ2-7,CASSEALGRAGSYEQYF
TRBV19,TRBJ1-2,CASTKSATPYGYTF
TRBV2,TRBJ2-4,CASSQTGTGVAKNIQYF
TRBV19,TRBJ1-4,CASSTMKDRVEEKLFF
TRBV28,TRBJ1-2,CASRQSYGYTF
TRBV19,TRBJ2-6,CASSISSSIPSGANVLTF
TRBV11-2,TRBJ1-3,CASSSSAVISGNTIYF
TRBV28,TRBJ1-3,CASLSGNTIYF
TRBV7-8,TRBJ1-5,CASSLFALDRGNSNQPQHF
TRBV27,TRBJ2-5,CASSRGTGGRETQYF
TRBV4-3,TRBJ2-3,CASSQPPLAGVSDTQYF
TRBV5-1,TRBJ1-4,CARSVNEKLFF
TRBV11-2,TRBJ2-1,CASRPDGSSYNEQFF
TRBV28,TRBJ1-5,CASRNDRELNQPQHF
TRBV5-1,TRBJ2-5,CASSLANTGAKETQYF
TRBV6-1,TRBJ1-4,CASSDSGVWEKLFF
TRBV6-4,TRBJ1-6,CASSDSGQGQNSPLHF
TRBV18,TRBJ1-3,CASSPLDSGNTIYF
TRBV10-1,TRBJ2-1,CASSESGGEDEQFF
TRBV6-5,TRBJ2-3,CASSVRDRDGDTQYF
TRBV6-5,TRBJ1-3,CASTRTGASGNTIYF
TRBV7-9,TRBJ1-5,CASSFGGNQPQHF
TRBV9,TRBJ2-1,CASSAGVSSYNEQFF
TRBV6-4,TRBJ2-3,CASSDTVWASTDTQYF
TRBV11-3,TRBJ2-5,CASSLDDAGQETQYF
TRBV10-1,TRBJ1-2,CASSGTGDFNYGYTF
TRBV6-5,TRBJ2-7,CASRPPLTSSYEQYF
TRBV25-1,TRBJ1-2,CASSEYAPGQGDWYGYTF
TRBV6-5,TRBJ2-7,CASSYSLAGVYEQYF
TRBV27,TRBJ2-2,CASSLSRTGELFF
TRBV7-8,TRBJ1-5,CASSLAGSYNQPQHF
TRBV28,TRBJ1-5,CASSFAINQPQHF
TRBV28,TRBJ1-5,CASSAADRRFFPQPQHF
TRBV19,TRBJ1-1,CASSMWRENTEAFF
TRBV14,TRBJ2-5,CASSQEANSRETQYF
TRBV5-1,TRBJ1-4,CASSLRPQGVATNEKLFF
TRBV25-1,TRBJ1-5,CASSDIQSNQPQHF
TRBV27,TRBJ2-7,CASRGTGFYEQYF
TRBV7-9,TRBJ1-2,CASSLGQSNYGYTF
TRBV6-5,TRBJ1-1,CASSTTGPLEAFF
TRBV28,TRBJ1-4,CASSFGNEKLFF
TRBV20-1,TRBJ1-1,CSAQRDTEAFF
TRBV28,TRBJ2-7,CASQGQGRTQQYF
TRBV10-1,TRBJ2-2,CASSDTGGRSTGELFF
TRBV30,TRBJ1-4,CAWRWYSGEKLFF
TRBV7-9,TRBJ2-7,CASSRDSTYEQYF
TRBV28,TRBJ2-7,CASNDLDRSSYEQYF
TRBV5-5,TRBJ1-5,CASSPSLEDQPQHF
TRBV29-1,TRBJ1-1,CSVGAGNTEAFF
TRBV27,TRBJ1-5,CASRATGNQPQHF
TRBV10-1,TRBJ1-4,CASSEGQGNNEKLFF
TRBV28,TRBJ1-5,CASSLLPGFGVNQPQHF
TRBV28,TRBJ2-5,CASSLDRPRTQYF
TRBV11-2,TRBJ1-3,CASSYTTAGNTIYF
TRBV13,TRBJ2-6,CASSLEGESSGANVLTF